This T cell receptor beta chain was profiled in a study of CD8 T cells in Susac syndrome. Across the study: More than 5 sequenced Susac syndrome patients had clinically active disease, while roughly 8 were in remission.

The RNA input was roughly 0.45 to 1 ug, and it was reverse transcribed with random hexamers. A multiplex approach, immunoSEQ multiplex PCR, amplified TCR beta CDR3 across 54 Vbeta and 13 Jbeta. TCRdb re-derived calls from the immunoSEQ multiplex PCR reads in MiXCR, one entry per CDR3 protein. Of approximately 160,000 distinct CDR3 sequences in the sample, more than 95% were seen once. The study sequenced TCR beta in blood CD8+ and CD4+ T cells. Purification of the CD8+ and CD4+ T cells relied on negative isolation, and TEMRA cells underwent FACS enrichment. J gave up 9 bases and V 7 bases, and 13 bases lay outside the gene matches. The CDR3 totals 16 residues.

This clonotype was obtained from a human donor with Susac syndrome. The V and J genes are TRBV12-3 or TRBV12-4 and TRBJ2-1; TRBD2 aligns across 12 bases. The sample comprised CD4+ T cells from PBMCs. In DNA, the CDR3 is TGTGCCAGCACCCTTAGCCGACTAGCGGGAGCAAGTGAGCAGTTCTTC. The encoded protein is CASTLSRLAGASEQFF.